This paragraph covers one TCR beta chain sequence. Its antigen is undetermined. This specimen belongs to a study of T cells in Graves' hyperthyroidism and ophthalmopathy. Amplification yielded TCR beta CDR3 regions, with RNA transcripts as the source. The HTBI set primed first-round TCR CDR3 RT-PCR. TCRdb re-called the multiplex PCR reads through MiXCR, storing one row per CDR3 protein. Here the sample spans fewer than 550,000 distinct CDR3 sequences, around 14% being singletons. This CDR3 has 15 amino acids. The germline V gene encodes CDR1 MNHEY and CDR2 SMNVEV (reference sequence). The V and J ends lost 2 bases and 5 bases respectively, with 13 bases between them. Hyperthyroidism had been newly diagnosed in patients aged 18 to 65, and its duration was under 2 months. Study-wide findings and caveats: Prediction of ophthalmopathy progression came a median 6.5 months pre-onset. Classification by a 13 V-J model distinguished ophthalmopathy from stable hyperthyroidism.

The genes are TRBV27 and TRBJ2-1; D remains unclear. The specimen sequenced was blood. The TCR was taken from a woman between 18 and 30 years old with Graves' hyperthyroidism. The CDR3 reads CASSLPSRSNNEQFF. The CDR3 DNA reads TGTGCCAGCAGTTTACCGAGTAGGTCCAACAATGAGCAGTTCTTC.